The sequence of this T cell receptor beta chain was determined in a study of cytomegalovirus exposure and HLA in healthy donors. Ends included, the CDR3 has 14 residues. From germline, CDR1 is MNHNS and CDR2 SASEGT. Participants comprised healthy donors of bone marrow. PCR was performed using 60 Vbeta and 13 Jbeta primers. In the original workflow: Later analysis identified roughly 82 million unique TCR beta chains, 8.5 million to 13 million shared. Repertoires were generated with immunoSEQ multiplex PCR, while TCRdb's copy carries only in-frame clones and drops some. V, J and clone size are those of that table, while D and trimming were read from the DNA. This repertoire shows 100,000 to 150,000 clones, around 71% found once; its top ten account for over 2%. This clone was observed once. In this CDR3 the conserved last residue, phenylalanine or tryptophan, is missing, so a read error is likely. It is unclear where the CDR3 begins or ends on the DNA, so no DNA is shown, and the CDR3 is as TCRdb lists it.

This chain connects TRBV6-1 to TRBJ1-5; the table calls TRBD1, which could not be checked here. This TCR came from a woman aged 55-75 years in good health and CMV-seropositive. Source material: PBMCs. The CDR3 is CASSGRQAPVRLVV.